The 29 T cell receptor beta chains listed next were all sequenced from one sample in a study of cytomegalovirus exposure and HLA in healthy donors (dated by TCRdb to about 2017). The protocol used for the library was the immunoSEQ multiplex PCR assay. A mixture of 60 forward primers for TCR Vbeta segments and 13 reverse primers for TCR Jbeta segments was used in the multiplex PCR. The table was pulled from immuneACCESS by TCRdb, which kept in-frame rearrangements only. Such tables lose some clones; where checked, under half of the loss comes from unresolved V genes, and the rest has no known cause. Counted in this sample were 200,000 to 250,000 clones; under 80% of them appeared once. Approximately 1.9% of the sample lies in the top ten. The sequencing input was PBMCs. These receptors originate from a woman between 25 and 40 years old in good health and CMV-seronegative.

The V and J genes are TRBV10-2 and TRBJ2-7; D gene uncertain. From germline, CDR1 is WSHSY and CDR2 SAAADI. Deletions cut 3 bases from V and 0 bases from J, with 15 bases between. This CDR3 region has 16 residues. CDR3 in DNA: TGCGCCAGCAGTGACCCGACACAACAGAGCTCCTACGAGCAGTACTTC. Translated: CASSDPTQQSSYEQYF.

The CDR3 region is CASRRERNTDTQYF. As DNA, the CDR3 is TGCGCCAGCAGGAGGGAAAGGAATACAGATACGCAGTATTTT. The chain employs TRBV5-1 and TRBJ2-3; D might be TRBD2 (5 bases). V was trimmed by 5 bases and J by 3 bases, leaving 13 bases between them. The CDR3 is 14 amino acids. Germline V gene lookup returns CDR1 SGHRS and CDR2 YFSETQ.

J is TRBJ1-2 and V is TRBV5-4; 11 nucleotides align to TRBD1. J was trimmed by 0 bases and V by 4 bases; bases with no gene match: 2. This CDR3 spans 15 amino acids. Germline V gene data show CDR1 as SGHNT and CDR2 as YYREEE (reference sequence). The CDR3 DNA follows: TGTGCCAGCAGCGGGGACAGGGGGGCTAACTATGGCTACACCTTC. Translating gives CASSGDRGANYGYTF.

The V gene is TRBV27, the J gene TRBJ1-6; D possibly corresponds to TRBD1 (6 bases). V lost 4 bases and J lost 6, with 13 bases in between. Germline V lookup: CDR1 MNHEY, CDR2 SMNVEV (reference sequence). The CDR3 has 15 amino acids. The CDR3, as DNA: TGTGCCAGCAGTTCCCTACAGGGCCCTAATTCACCCCTCCACTTT. Residues: CASSSLQGPNSPLHF.

The chain joins TRBV30 to TRBJ1-6, with D perhaps TRBD1 (6 bases). V was shortened by 3 bases and J by 4 bases, with 13 bases between the two germline ends. The CDR3 has 15 amino acids. The germline V gene encodes CDR1 GTSNPN and CDR2 SVGIG (reference sequence). This CDR3 reads CAWRGRGAYNSPLHF. The CDR3, as DNA: TGTGCCTGGAGGGGGAGGGGGGCTTATAATTCACCCCTCCACTTT.

The rearrangement links TRBV6-5 to TRBJ1-1; no clear D. V lost 8 bases to trimming and J lost 11 bases, with 15 bases between them. CDR3 length equals 11 residues. Germline loops: CDR1 MNHEY, CDR2 SVGAGI. The CDR3 sequence is CASEKGRGAFF. The CDR3 DNA reads TGTGCCAGCGAAAAGGGAAGAGGGGCTTTCTTT.

The CDR3 region has the DNA TGTGCCAGCAGTGAACTTATATTCTCCGGGACTTATGGCTACACCTTC. Protein product: CASSELIFSGTYGYTF. The V call is TRBV6-1, the J call TRBJ1-2; a weak D match, TRBD1 (5 bases). The length of the CDR3 is 16 residues. The ends were cut back, 2 bases at V and 5 bases at J, with 18 bases in the middle. Germline loops: CDR1 MNHNS, CDR2 SASEGT.

As for this clone: The junction differs from germline at one of its ends, possibly a read error. This chain links TRBV7-7 with TRBJ2-5; a possible D gene is TRBD1 (6 bases). CDR1 and CDR2 (germline): SSHAT, FNYEAQ (reference sequence). The CDR3 runs to 15 residues. The CDR3 here is CASSLGSGARETQYF. CDR3 coding DNA: TGTGCTAGCAGCTTAGGGTCAGGGGCGCGAGAGACCCAGTACTTC.

The V gene is TRBV28, the J gene TRBJ2-1, with a weak D call TRBD1 (5 bases). The ends were cut back, 2 bases at V and 4 bases at J, with 9 bases in the middle. This CDR3 is built from 14 residues. The germline gives CDR1 MDHEN, CDR2 SYDVKM. CDR3 sequence: CASSLVQVYNEQFF. As DNA, the CDR3 is TGTGCCAGCAGTTTAGTACAGGTATACAATGAGCAGTTCTTC.

The V call is TRBV5-5, the J call TRBJ1-3; weak D call: TRBD1 (6 bases). In germline, CDR1 is SGHKS, CDR2 YYEKEE (reference sequence). This CDR3 has 16 amino acids. Deletions cut 1 base from V and 4 bases from J, with 15 bases between. The CDR3: CASSLPGQSAGNTIYF. The CDR3 DNA sequence: TGTGCCAGCAGCTTGCCGGGACAATCGGCGGGAAACACCATATATTTT.

This clone was picked up a small number of times. This sequence joins TRBV6-5 and TRBJ1-2; 7 bases are shared with TRBD1. V lost 5 bases, J lost 0 bases, and 3 bases stayed unmatched. Germline loops: CDR1 MNHEY, CDR2 SVGAGI. This CDR3 is built from 14 residues. The CDR3 loop is CASSQGVSNYGYTF. CDR3 in DNA: TGTGCCAGCAGTCAGGGGGTATCTAACTATGGCTACACCTTC.

This clone occurred a few times. The chain joins TRBV5-4 to TRBJ2-1; possibly TRBD2 for D (5 bases). The CDR3 is 11 amino acids. From germline, CDR1 is SGHNT and CDR2 YYREEE (reference sequence). V lost 1 base, J lost 9 bases, and 5 bases lay in between. The CDR3 nucleotides read TGTGCCAGCAGCTTGACTAGTGAGCAGTTCTTC. Encoded protein: CASSLTSEQFF.

The table lists this clone with a count of one. This chain joins TRBV27 and TRBJ2-2, with TRBD1 matching over 10 bases. The CDR3 loop spans 15 amino acids. Looked up from germline, CDR1 is MNHEY and CDR2 is SMNVEV (reference sequence). Trimming at V came to 7 bases and at J to 7 bases, leaving 9 bases not matched to a gene. The CDR3 DNA reads TGTGCCAGCACCCCGGGACAGGGGAGCGTCGGGGAGCTGTTTTTT. Translation gives CASTPGQGSVGELFF.

There are a few counts of this clone. The genes are TRBV11-3 and TRBJ1-4; D is undetermined. The CDR3 extends over 15 amino acids. Germline V gives CDR1 SGHNT, CDR2 YENEEA. V shed 5 bases and J shed 2 bases, with 12 bases lying between them. The CDR3 spells CASSQSAGTNEKLFF. The CDR3 coding sequence is TGTGCCAGCAGCCAGTCGGCAGGTACTAATGAAAAACTGTTTTTT.

The V call is TRBV7-8, the J call TRBJ1-1; unclear D gene. Trimming stripped 1 base from V and 7 bases from J, with 22 bases between. Germline CDR1 reads SGHVS; CDR2 reads FQNEAQ. This CDR3 is built from 17 residues. CDR3 loop: CASSLGDSRHTLSEAFF. The CDR3 coding sequence is TGTGCCAGCAGCTTAGGAGACTCAAGGCACACTCTGAGTGAAGCTTTCTTT.

The V gene is TRBV5-4, the J gene TRBJ1-2; weak D call: TRBD1 (5 bases). Looked up from germline, CDR1 is SGHNT and CDR2 is YYREEE (reference sequence). The germline V and J ends were trimmed by 3 bases and 4 bases, with 13 bases remaining between them. The CDR3 loop spans 14 amino acids. CDR3 sequence reads: CASSSIGGAYGYTF. In DNA form, the CDR3 reads TGTGCCAGCAGCTCCATTGGAGGGGCCTATGGCTACACCTTC.

This chain connects TRBV27 to TRBJ1-1, with TRBD1 matching 8 bases. The J segment lost 1 base and the V segment lost 0 bases, leaving 1 base of the junction unmatched. The germline V gene encodes CDR1 MNHEY and CDR2 SMNVEV (reference sequence). The CDR3 runs to 15 residues. In DNA form, the CDR3 reads TGTGCCAGCAGTTTATCCGGGACAGGGAACACTGAAGCTTTCTTT. Amino acid sequence: CASSLSGTGNTEAFF.

The J gene is TRBJ1-1, the V gene TRBV30; 9 positions match TRBD1. The germline gives CDR1 GTSNPN, CDR2 SVGIG (reference sequence). The CDR3 is 17 residues long. J was trimmed by 3 bases and V by 1 base; bases with no gene match: 12. CDR3 sequence: CAWSEIRDREPYTEAFF. Written as DNA, the CDR3 is TGTGCCTGGAGTGAGATCCGGGACAGGGAGCCGTACACTGAAGCTTTCTTT. Full variable domain (missing parts from reference TRBV30 and TRBJ1-1): SQTIHQWPATLVQPVGSPLSLECTVEGTSNPNLYWYRQAAGRGLQLLFYSVGIGQISSEVPQNLSASRPQDRQFILSSKKLLLSDSGFYLCAWSEIRDREPYTEAFFGQGTRLTVV.

This chain uses TRBV29-1 with TRBJ2-5; D unresolved. V lost 5 bases to trimming and J lost 1 base, with 14 bases between them. CDR1 SQVTM and CDR2 ANQGSEA come from the germline V gene. The CDR3 is 14 amino acids. DNA of the CDR3: TGCAGCGTTTCCGGAGTAACTTCCCAAGAGACCCAGTACTTC. Its translation is CSVSGVTSQETQYF. The variable domain in full, with the rest retrieved from reference TRBV29-1 and TRBJ2-5, is SAVISQKPSRDICQRGTSLTIQCQVDSQVTMMFWYRQQPGQSLTLIATANQGSEATYESGFVIDKFPISRPNLTFSTLTVSNMSPEDSSIYLCSVSGVTSQETQYFGPGTRLLVL.

In nucleotides, the CDR3 is TGTGCCAGCAGTTACTCGCCGGGGCCCCAGCATTTT. It is translated as CASSYSPGPQHF. The gene calls are TRBV6-5 and TRBJ1-5, with unresolved D. The CDR3 has 12 residues. Trimming cost V 0 bases and J 9 bases, with 6 bases left between them. Looked up from germline, CDR1 is MNHEY and CDR2 is SVGAGI.

J is TRBJ2-3 and V is TRBV9, with a possible D match to TRBD2 (5 bases). Germline values: CDR1 SGDLS, CDR2 YYNGEE. Trimming removed 2 bases from V and 1 base from J, with 11 bases in between. This CDR3 is 15 amino acids long. The CDR3 spells CASSVLPEGTDTQYF. The CDR3 coding sequence is TGTGCCAGCAGCGTTCTCCCGGAGGGCACAGATACGCAGTATTTT.

J is TRBJ1-4 and V is TRBV6-5; no reliable D call. V was pared by 8 bases and J by 4 bases, with 11 bases between. The V gene's germline CDR1 is MNHEY and CDR2 SVGAGI. The CDR3 covers 13 residues. DNA for the CDR3: TGTGCCAGCGGGCCCTCCGATAATGAAAAACTGTTTTTT. Translated: CASGPSDNEKLFF.

This rearrangement joins TRBV29-1 to TRBJ1-1; 7 nucleotides line up with TRBD1. J lost 0 bases, V lost 4 bases, and 5 bases had no gene match. Looked up from germline, CDR1 is SQVTM and CDR2 is ANQGSEA. The CDR3 sequence is 14 residues long. CDR3 amino acids: CSVVRGFLNTEAFF. In DNA, the CDR3 is TGCAGCGTTGTCAGGGGGTTCTTGAACACTGAAGCTTTCTTT.

The chain carries TRBV7-6 and TRBJ1-3; 7 nucleotides match TRBD1. Unmatched junction bases numbered 2, after V lost 3 bases and J lost 0 bases. Germline CDR1 reads SGHVS; CDR2 reads FNYEAQ. The CDR3 covers 15 residues. The CDR3 is CASSFDRASGNTIYF. The CDR3 coding sequence is TGTGCCAGCAGCTTCGACAGGGCCTCTGGAAACACCATATATTTT.

This chain joins TRBV2 and TRBJ2-7; D is uncertain. V shed 3 bases and J shed 1 base, with 10 bases lying between them. There are 14 residues in the CDR3. Germline CDR1 is SNHLY and CDR2 is FYNNEI. The CDR3 nucleotides read TGTGCCAGCAGTGAGTTGTCCTTATCCTACGAGCAGTACTTC. Residues: CASSELSLSYEQYF.

The rearrangement joins TRBV10-3 to TRBJ2-7; the D gene is possibly TRBD1 (6 bases). Germline lookup yields CDR1 ENHRY and CDR2 SYGVKD. V was trimmed by 6 bases and J by 4 bases, leaving 16 bases between them. The CDR3 covers 14 residues. The CDR3 nucleotides are TGTGCCATCAGATCTTTCGCAGGGGAATACGAGCAGTACTTC. Translating it yields CAIRSFAGEYEQYF.

This sequence joins TRBV13 and TRBJ1-1; D gene uncertain. CDR1 and CDR2 (germline): PRHDT, FYEKMQ (reference sequence). The CDR3 runs to 12 residues. With 2 bases removed from V and 6 bases from J, the gap between germline ends came to 7 bases. The CDR3 DNA follows: TGTGCCAGCAGCTTAACGAGGGCTGAAGCTTTCTTT. Its translation: CASSLTRAEAFF.

In this sample, this clone turned up once. This sequence joins TRBV30 and TRBJ1-4; 9 nucleotides agree with TRBD1. In germline, CDR1 is GTSNPN, CDR2 SVGIG (reference sequence). V lost 3 bases and J lost 8; bases outside the gene matches: 4. The CDR3 has 13 amino acids. The CDR3 bases are TGTGCCTGGAGCCGGACAGGGGAGGAAAAACTGTTTTTT. This codes for CAWSRTGEEKLFF. The complete variable domain, with remaining parts taken from reference TRBV30 and TRBJ1-4, reads SQTIHQWPATLVQPVGSPLSLECTVEGTSNPNLYWYRQAAGRGLQLLFYSVGIGQISSEVPQNLSASRPQDRQFILSSKKLLLSDSGFYLCAWSRTGEEKLFFGSGTQLSVL.

Regarding this clone: Compared with germline, one end of the junction differs, possibly owing to a read error. The chain has TRBV7-8 and TRBJ1-5, with a possible D match to TRBD1 (6 bases). Looked up from germline, CDR1 is SGHVS and CDR2 is FQNEAQ. The CDR3 runs to 17 residues. CDR3 loop: CVSSLEAETGMGQPQHF. CDR3 nucleotide sequence: TGTGTCAGCAGCTTAGAGGCGGAGACAGGCATGGGGCAGCCCCAGCATTTT. Complete variable domain (other parts from reference TRBV7-8 and TRBJ1-5): GAGVSQSPRYKVAKRGQDVALRCDPISGHVSLFWYQQALGQGPEFLTYFQNEAQLDKSGLPSDRFFAERPEGSVSTLKIQRTQQEDSAVYLCVSSLEAETGMGQPQHFGDGTRLSIL.